Below are 16 T cell receptor beta chains sequenced from a single sample in a study of T-cell reconstitution after alpha-beta-depleted transplantation in children. Preparation of the TCRbeta library involved a method that used unique molecular identifiers. TCRdb re-called the PCR reads with MiXCR, one entry per CDR3 protein. The sample includes roughly 610,000 distinct CDR3 sequences, under 12% of them seen just once. The sample consisted of PBMCs from the stem cell graft donor, taken from the stem cell graft. The receptor set was obtained from a human donor who donated a stem cell graft to a child with acute myeloid leukemia.

This clonotype occurred a few times. The chain employs TRBV12-3 or TRBV12-4 and TRBJ1-5; TRBD1 aligns across 9 bases. The CDR3 is 14 amino acids. V was pared by 5 bases and J by 5 bases, with 4 bases of the junction left unmatched. Written as DNA, the CDR3 is TGTGCCAGCAGTGCGGACAGGGGAGATCAGCCCCAGCATTTT. Its translation: CASSADRGDQPQHF.

This clonotype was picked up a small number of times. The chain combines TRBV6-2 or TRBV6-3 with TRBJ2-7; D uncertain. There are 11 residues in the CDR3. Trimming stripped 8 bases from V and 3 bases from J, with 8 bases between. Germline V CDR1 and CDR2: MNHEY, SVGEGT. The DNA for the CDR3 is TGTGCCAGCCACCATAACTACGAGCAGTACTTC. Its translation is CASHHNYEQYF.

This chain links TRBV20-1 with TRBJ2-7; 9 bases are shared with TRBD1. V trimming: 6 bases; J trimming: 5 bases; junction bases outside the gene matches: 5. The CDR3 has 12 residues. Germline CDR1 DFQATT, CDR2 SNEGSKA (reference sequence). CDR3 loop: CSADRTGDEQYF. The CDR3 coding sequence is TGCAGTGCAGACAGGACAGGGGACGAGCAGTACTTC.

This chain joins TRBV7-8 and TRBJ1-5; a possible D gene is TRBD1 (5 bases). This CDR3 contains 12 residues. In germline, CDR1 is SGHVS, CDR2 FQNEAQ. Between the trimmed V and J ends, which lost 5 bases and 7 bases, there was a span of 9 bases. This CDR3 reads CASSPREQPQHF. In nucleotides, the CDR3 is TGTGCCAGCAGCCCCAGGGAACAGCCCCAGCATTTT. Combining the CDR3 with reference TRBV7-8 and TRBJ1-5 gives the whole variable domain GAGVSQSPRYKVAKRGQDVALRCDPISGHVSLFWYQQALGQGPEFLTYFQNEAQLDKSGLPSDRFFAERPEGSVSTLKIQRTQQEDSAVYLCASSPREQPQHFGDGTRLSIL.

This clonotype was recorded a few times. This chain uses TRBV5-1 with TRBJ2-6, with unresolved D. CDR1 is SGHRS, CDR2 YFSETQ, per germline. V was shortened by 4 bases and J by 0 bases, with 11 bases between the two germline ends. The length of the CDR3 is 16 residues. CDR3 loop: CASSPVVVSGANVLTF. The CDR3 DNA is TGCGCCAGCAGCCCGGTTGTGGTCTCTGGGGCCAACGTCCTGACTTTC.

This clonotype has just a few counts. This chain links TRBV20-1 with TRBJ2-1, with 10 bases aligning to TRBD2. Germline V lookup: CDR1 DFQATT, CDR2 SNEGSKA (reference sequence). The CDR3 has 15 amino acids. V shed 3 bases and J 4 bases; nucleotides not matched to a gene: 6. Here the CDR3 DNA reads TGCAGTGCTAGTGGACTAGCGGTGAATTACAATGAGCAGTTCTTC. As protein: CSASGLAVNYNEQFF.

This sequence joins TRBV12-5 and TRBJ2-5; either TRBD1 or TRBD2 may supply D (5 bases each). V was clipped by 5 bases and J by 1 base, with 8 bases between them. Germline loops: CDR1 LGHNT, CDR2 FRNRAP. The CDR3 spans 13 residues. This CDR3 reads CASGTGTQETQYF. The CDR3 DNA follows: TGTGCTAGTGGTACCGGGACCCAAGAGACCCAGTACTTC.

This clonotype was seen only a few times. In DNA form, the CDR3 reads TGTGCCAGCAGCTCCTGGACAGCTCTTAGCTCCTACAATGAGCAGTTCTTC. It is translated as CASSSWTALSSYNEQFF. V gene TRBV7-8 combines with J gene TRBJ2-1, with D perhaps matching TRBD1 (6 bases). Germline V CDR1 and CDR2: SGHVS, FQNEAQ. This CDR3 has 17 amino acids. V lost 4 bases and J 0 bases, leaving 16 bases between the germline ends.

In its sample, this clonotype was seen once. CDR3 loop: CASSLGMGLRGTDTQYF. The CDR3 nucleotides are TGTGCCAGCAGTTTGGGGATGGGACTTCGGGGCACAGATACGCAGTATTTT. The gene calls are TRBV27 and TRBJ2-3, with D tentatively TRBD2 (6 bases). Trimming pared 3 bases from V and 1 base from J, leaving 17 bases between. This CDR3 contains 17 residues. Germline V gives CDR1 MNHEY, CDR2 SMNVEV (reference sequence).

This clonotype was observed many times. This rearrangement joins TRBV6-1 to TRBJ2-2, with TRBD1 matching 7 bases. Trimming removed 6 bases from V and 5 bases from J; junction bases left unmatched: 9. This CDR3 spans 15 amino acids. Germline V gene sequence: CDR1 MNHNS, CDR2 SASEGT. The CDR3 bases are TGTGCCAGCAGCTCTGGGCCAGGGGGTACCGGGGAGCTGTTTTTT. This codes for CASSSGPGGTGELFF.

At least ten counts were recorded for this clonotype. V gene TRBV20-1 combines with J gene TRBJ2-1; D gene ambiguous. Germline V lookup: CDR1 DFQATT, CDR2 SNEGSKA (reference sequence). Trimming removed 7 bases at V and 5 bases at J, with 15 bases between. This CDR3 contains 13 residues. CDR3 in amino acids: CSGRPSPDNEQFF. DNA of the CDR3: TGCAGTGGCAGACCTAGTCCCGACAATGAGCAGTTCTTC.

The V and J genes are TRBV6-2 or TRBV6-3 and TRBJ2-7, with 10 bases that match TRBD1. Germline V lookup: CDR1 MNHEY, CDR2 SVGEGT. The CDR3 is made up of 15 amino acids. Germline trimming cut 5 bases from V and 6 bases from J; bases unmatched to any gene: 10. The CDR3 sequence: CASSSAGQGSGEQYF. CDR3 DNA: TGTGCCAGCAGTAGCGCGGGACAGGGGTCGGGCGAGCAGTACTTC.

Only a few counts were recorded for this clonotype. The V gene is TRBV7-2, the J gene TRBJ2-4, with D hard to call. Trimming shortened V by 5 bases and J by 0 bases, and 14 bases separated the two germline ends. The CDR3 runs 16 residues. CDR1 is SGHTA, CDR2 FQGNSA, per germline. The CDR3 bases are TGTGCCAGCAGCCACCCCGGCAGATTAGCCAAAAACATTCAGTACTTC. Translated, it gives CASSHPGRLAKNIQYF. Using reference TRBV7-2 and TRBJ2-4 for the parts outside the CDR3, the full variable domain is GAGVSQSPSNKVTEKGKDVELRCDPISGHTALYWYRQSLGQGLEFLIYFQGNSAPDKSGLPSDRFSAERTGGSVSTLTIQRTQQEDSAVYLCASSHPGRLAKNIQYFGAGTRLSVL.

This clonotype was seen more than once but under ten times. Here the CDR3 reads CATSLQGLENNEQFF. The CDR3 DNA sequence: TGTGCCACCTCCCTACAGGGGCTCGAGAACAATGAGCAGTTCTTC. V gene TRBV19 combines with J gene TRBJ2-1; TRBD1 agrees at 7 bases. Trimming cost V 10 bases and J 5 bases; bases outside gene matches: 14. The germline V gene encodes CDR1 LNHDA and CDR2 SQIVND (reference sequence). This CDR3 has 15 residues. The full variable domain, completed using reference TRBV19 and TRBJ2-1, is DGGITQSPKYLFRKEGQNVTLSCEQNLNHDAMYWYRQDPGQGLRLIYYSQIVNDFQKGDIAEGYSVSREKKESFPLTVTSAQKNPTAFYLCATSLQGLENNEQFFGPGTRLTVL.

This clonotype was seen ten or more times. V is TRBV12-3 or TRBV12-4 and J is TRBJ2-3; 8 nucleotides line up with TRBD1. CDR3 length equals 13 residues. With V trimmed by 10 bases and J by 8 bases, 11 bases remained unmatched. CDR3 residues: CAILGQGIATQYF. In nucleotides, the CDR3 is TGTGCCATCCTAGGACAGGGTATAGCTACGCAGTATTTT.

In its sample, this clonotype was seen a few times. This rearrangement joins TRBV24-1 to TRBJ2-7; a possible D gene is TRBD1 (6 bases). V was trimmed by 7 bases and J by 2 bases, leaving 11 bases between them. Germline V CDR1 and CDR2: KGHDR, SFDVKD. The CDR3 is 13 residues long. For the CDR3, the DNA is TGTGCCACCAGCGGGGACATTACCTACGAGCAGTACTTC. Amino acid sequence: CATSGDITYEQYF.